This T cell receptor (beta chain) was recovered during a study of shared clonotypes between healthy human individuals. Profiled with immunoSEQ multiplex PCR; TCRdb holds only in-frame clones, not every one. The sample includes about 2.2 million clones, 93% of them seen just once. Findings of the study overall: The sharing of 4% to 5.5% of naive CD4 clonotypes was seen across a handful of donors. The represented genetic and exposure-history diversity was limited by the small number of donors. The study generally estimated greater richness for naive than memory subsets. Investigators expected sequencing depth to affect clonotype sharing among donors.

As to this clone: Its antigen remains unknown.

In germline, CDR1 is MGHRA, CDR2 YSYEKL. The V and J ends lost 0 bases and 9 bases respectively, with 6 bases between them. The CDR3 extends over 11 amino acids. Selected positively for CCR7 and CD45RO-negative, naive CD8 cells excluded terminally differentiated effector memory CD45RA+ cells. The genes are TRBV4-1 and TRBJ2-7; no clear D. The sequence was obtained from a man aged 18 to 30 in good health. Some clones in this sample may be carry-over from other donors' samples. Input material: naive CD8+ T cells from PBMCs. The CDR3 protein is CASSQDVRQYF. The CDR3 bases are TGCGCCAGCAGCCAAGACGTCCGGCAGTACTTC.